The 4 T cell receptor beta chains given below trace back to one sample, sequenced in a study of blood T cell repertoires in COVID-19. Assay: immunoSEQ multiplex PCR; the TCRdb copy retains only in-frame clones and omits some. In the table there are about 150,000 clones, approximately 82% of which are singletons. The specimen sequenced was peripheral blood. The source of these receptors is a woman of 80 years or more with active or convalescent COVID-19.

In its sample, this clone was seen a few times. V gene TRBV19 combines with J gene TRBJ2-5; possible D gene TRBD1, 6 bases. This CDR3 comprises 14 residues. Germline-derived CDR1 and CDR2 are LNHDA and SQIVND (reference sequence). Trimming left V 8 bases short and J 4 bases short, with 17 bases between. The CDR3 protein is CASGNPGVGETQYF. The CDR3 region has the DNA TGTGCCAGTGGAAACCCAGGGGTCGGAGAGACCCAGTACTTC.

The V gene is TRBV28, the J gene TRBJ1-5; no firm D call. V dropped 6 bases and J dropped 0 bases, with 12 bases sitting between them. Germline V gene lookup returns CDR1 MDHEN and CDR2 SYDVKM. This CDR3 spans 15 amino acids. Here the CDR3 reads CASSLGSSSNQPQHF. CDR3 coding DNA: TGTGCCAGCAGCCTAGGATCCTCTAGCAATCAGCCCCAGCATTTT.

The chain couples TRBV6-5 to TRBJ1-3, with 9 bases fitting TRBD1. Germline values: CDR1 MNHEY, CDR2 SVGAGI. The CDR3 is 15 amino acids. V was pared by 6 bases and J by 0 bases, with 3 bases of the junction left unmatched. CDR3 in amino acids: CASRIQGASGNTIYF. The CDR3 nucleotides are TGTGCCAGCAGGATACAGGGGGCCTCTGGAAACACCATATATTTT.

This clone has a handful of counts. The rearrangement links TRBV19 to TRBJ1-4, with 9 bases that match TRBD1. The CDR3 length is 15 residues. The V gene end was trimmed by 2 bases and the J gene end by 8 bases; junction bases not matched to a gene: 6. The germline gives CDR1 LNHDA, CDR2 SQIVND (reference sequence). The CDR3 nucleotides read TGTGCCAGTAGTATAAGGGGACAGGGCGGCGAAAAACTGTTTTTT. Its protein product is CASSIRGQGGEKLFF.